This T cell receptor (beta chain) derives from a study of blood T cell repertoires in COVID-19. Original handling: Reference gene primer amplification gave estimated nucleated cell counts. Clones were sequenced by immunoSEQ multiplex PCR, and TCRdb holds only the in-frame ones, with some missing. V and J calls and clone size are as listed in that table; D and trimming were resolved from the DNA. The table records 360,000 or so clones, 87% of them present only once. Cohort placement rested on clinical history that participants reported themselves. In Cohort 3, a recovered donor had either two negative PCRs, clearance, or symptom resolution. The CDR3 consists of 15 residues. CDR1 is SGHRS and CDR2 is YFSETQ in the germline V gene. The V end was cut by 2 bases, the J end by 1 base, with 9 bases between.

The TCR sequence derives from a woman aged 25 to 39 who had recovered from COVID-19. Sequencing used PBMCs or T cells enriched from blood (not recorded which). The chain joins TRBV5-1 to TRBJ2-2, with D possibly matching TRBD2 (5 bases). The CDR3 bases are TGCGCCAGCAGCTTAGGGAGCCAGAACACCGGGGAGCTGTTTTTT. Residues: CASSLGSQNTGELFF.